The 5 T cell receptor beta chains reported below all come from one sample, sequenced in a study of blood T cell repertoires in COVID-19 (TCRdb year 2020). Receptor libraries were prepared by the immunoSEQ multiplex PCR assay. The table was pulled from immuneACCESS by TCRdb, which kept in-frame rearrangements only. Such tables lose some clones; where checked, under half of the loss comes from unresolved V genes, and the rest has no known cause. Here the sample has roughly 190,000 clones; nearly 90% occur a single time. Under 25% of the sample comes from the top ten. The sample comprised peripheral blood. These receptors were collected from a man aged 55-75 years with active or convalescent COVID-19.

A word on this clone: One junction end does not reproduce the germline sequence, and a read error may be involved. This chain uses TRBV10-2 with TRBJ1-2; maybe TRBD1 (6 bases). This CDR3 has 13 residues. The germline gives CDR1 WSHSY, CDR2 SAAADI. The CDR3 protein is CASSTQGNHGYTF. The CDR3 bases are TGCGCCAGCAGTACACAGGGTAACCATGGCTACACCTTC.

The J gene is TRBJ2-7, the V gene TRBV5-1, with D possibly TRBD2 on 5 matching bases. Between the trimmed V and J ends, which lost 4 bases and 0 bases, there was a span of 14 bases. The germline V gene encodes CDR1 SGHRS and CDR2 YFSETQ. This CDR3 contains 15 residues. As DNA, the CDR3 is TGCGCCAGCAGCCTTCTACCAGGACTCTCCTACGAGCAGTACTTC. Amino acid sequence: CASSLLPGLSYEQYF.

The rearrangement joins TRBV3-1 (or the pseudogene TRBV3-2) to TRBJ2-3; 15 bases agree with TRBD2. Germline values: CDR1 LGHDT, CDR2 YNNKEL (reference sequence). The CDR3 loop spans 17 amino acids. V lost 3 bases to trimming and J lost 1 base; unmatched junction nucleotides: 2. CDR3 DNA sequence: TGTGCCAGCAGCCAGAGGACTAGCGGGGGGGGCACAGATACGCAGTATTTT. Its translation: CASSQRTSGGGTDTQYF.

The chain has TRBV30 and TRBJ2-3; TRBD2 aligns across 11 bases. Trimming cost V 2 bases and J 4 bases; bases outside gene matches: 2. The CDR3 spans 14 residues. Germline CDR1 and CDR2: GTSNPN and SVGIG (reference sequence). The CDR3 sequence is CAWSTSGGADTQYF. The CDR3 DNA is TGTGCCTGGAGTACTAGCGGGGGAGCAGATACGCAGTATTTT.

This clone was seen only a few times. J is TRBJ1-2 and V is TRBV19; 10 bases align to TRBD1. The CDR3 runs 15 residues. The V gene end was trimmed by 5 bases and the J gene end by 3 bases; junction bases not matched to a gene: 6. The germline gives CDR1 LNHDA, CDR2 SQIVND (reference sequence). CDR3 sequence: CASSPRQGAHYGYTF. CDR3 coding DNA: TGTGCCAGTAGTCCAAGACAGGGGGCGCACTATGGCTACACCTTC.